The rows below give T cell receptor beta chains drawn from one sample of a study of T cells expressing NK-cell markers. TCRdb reanalyzed the 5' RACE reads, giving one entry per CDR3 protein sequence and no DNA. This table lists 150,000 or so distinct CDR3 sequences. Source material: blood T cells: a sorted CD56 or NKG2C T cell subset, CD4+ or CD8+ T cells, or bulk PBMC T cells (not recorded which). The origin of the receptors is a woman between 50 and 59 years old in good health. Each CDR3 is given with its conserved first and last residue.

j_call: TRBJ2-3; cdr3_length: 15; v_call: TRBV11-2; cdr3_aa: CASSLRAPSTDTQYF
j_call: TRBJ1-3; cdr3_length: 15; v_call: TRBV5-5; cdr3_aa: CASSATGGIGNTIYF
j_call: TRBJ2-3; cdr3_length: 15; v_call: TRBV2; cdr3_aa: CASSFPGDGTDTQYF
j_call: TRBJ2-7; cdr3_length: 13; v_call: TRBV20-1; cdr3_aa: CSAKPRYSYEQYF
j_call: TRBJ2-3; cdr3_length: 15; v_call: TRBV7-3; cdr3_aa: CASSQGLAATDTQYF
j_call: TRBJ1-1; cdr3_length: 14; v_call: TRBV10-1; cdr3_aa: CASNRGGMNTEAFF
j_call: TRBJ2-3; cdr3_length: 15; v_call: TRBV9; cdr3_aa: CASTLGDSYTDTQYF
j_call: TRBJ2-5; cdr3_length: 12; v_call: TRBV2; cdr3_aa: CASRAPGETQYF
j_call: TRBJ2-7; cdr3_length: 16; v_call: TRBV4-2; cdr3_aa: CASSQEPGQGSYEQYF
j_call: TRBJ2-4; cdr3_length: 18; v_call: TRBV4-1; cdr3_aa: CASSPQHRLAGSKNIQYF
j_call: TRBJ2-1; cdr3_length: 15; v_call: TRBV10-3; cdr3_aa: CAISESIAGEHEQFF
j_call: TRBJ2-1; cdr3_length: 14; v_call: TRBV10-2; cdr3_aa: CASSESTSAGEQFF
j_call: TRBJ2-3; cdr3_length: 12; v_call: TRBV13; cdr3_aa: CASNELGRAQYF
j_call: TRBJ2-3; cdr3_length: 12; v_call: TRBV6-1; cdr3_aa: CASIIGTDTQYF
j_call: TRBJ2-1; cdr3_length: 13; v_call: TRBV29-1; cdr3_aa: CSVTLAGEYEQFF
j_call: TRBJ1-4; cdr3_length: 15; v_call: TRBV6-5; cdr3_aa: CASSYLEQLNEKLFF
j_call: TRBJ2-3; cdr3_length: 12; v_call: TRBV10-2; cdr3_aa: CASSASYDTQYF
j_call: TRBJ2-4; cdr3_length: 15; v_call: TRBV13; cdr3_aa: CASSYTGLAVDIQYF
j_call: TRBJ2-3; cdr3_length: 14; v_call: TRBV20-1; cdr3_aa: CSAPTSGNTDTQYF
j_call: TRBJ2-1; cdr3_length: 15; v_call: TRBV20-1; cdr3_aa: CSAVPSGKVYNEQFF